This T cell receptor beta chain was captured in a study of cytomegalovirus exposure and HLA in healthy donors. The CDR3 has 14 amino acids. Trimming cost V 0 bases and J 2 bases, with 8 bases left between them. Per the germline V gene, CDR1 is SGHRS and CDR2 is YFSETQ. PCR involved 60 Vbeta and 13 Jbeta primers. The table came from immunoSEQ multiplex PCR; TCRdb's copy has only in-frame clones and leaves some out. The sample includes over 100,000 clones, approximately 76% of them seen just once. The sequencing sample was made of PBMCs. This clonotype was obtained from a woman aged 50 to 65 in good health and CMV-seropositive. The chain has TRBV5-1 and TRBJ1-1; no firm D call. This chain's CDR3 is CASSLAQENTEAFF. CDR3 sequence (DNA): TGCGCCAGCAGCTTGGCTCAGGAAAACACTGAAGCTTTCTTT.